The next 16 T cell receptor beta chains were all read from a single sample in a study of blood T cell repertoires in COVID-19. The table came from immunoSEQ multiplex PCR; TCRdb's copy has only in-frame clones and leaves some out. The repertoire holds over 150,000 clones, with 94% as singletons. Sequencing was done on a sample of peripheral blood. The receptors come from a man aged 25-45 years with COVID-19, enrolled during active disease.

The gene calls are TRBV6-5 and TRBJ2-7, with TRBD1 identical over 7 bases. Germline values: CDR1 MNHEY, CDR2 SVGAGI. The CDR3 consists of 13 residues. V dropped 10 bases and J dropped 3; count of bases not matched to a gene: 9. The CDR3 DNA is TGTGCCATAACCGGGACAGCTTTCTACGAGCAGTACTTC. Its translation: CAITGTAFYEQYF.

This chain connects TRBV5-1 to TRBJ2-1; possibly TRBD1 for D (6 bases). V was shortened by 3 bases and J by 6 bases, with 22 bases between the two germline ends. This CDR3 region has 17 residues. Per germline, CDR1 SGHRS and CDR2 YFSETQ. CDR3 DNA sequence: TGCGCCAGCAGCTCTTTATTCAGGGGAAGTTCGGTCAATGAGCAGTTCTTC. This sequence encodes CASSSLFRGSSVNEQFF.

The chain couples TRBV11-2 to TRBJ1-4; TRBD1 agrees at 7 bases. This CDR3 comprises 14 residues. Germline lookup yields CDR1 SGHAT and CDR2 FQNNGV. The ends lost 5 bases at V and 5 bases at J; junction bases unmatched: 5. DNA of the CDR3: TGTGCCAGCAGCCTGGGACAGATGAATGAAAAACTGTTTTTT. Protein product: CASSLGQMNEKLFF.

The gene calls are TRBV6-6 and TRBJ2-7, with 7 bases identical to TRBD1. The junction had 11 bases not matched to a gene; V was cut back by 5 bases and J by 1 base. This CDR3 comprises 16 residues. Germline CDR1 and CDR2: MNHNY and SVGAGI (reference sequence). CDR3: CASSSPGTASSYEQYF. CDR3 in DNA: TGTGCCAGCAGTAGTCCCGGGACAGCCTCTTCCTACGAGCAGTACTTC.

J is TRBJ2-2 and V is TRBV6-5; 7 positions agree with TRBD1. Germline CDR1 and CDR2: MNHEY and SVGAGI. The CDR3 sequence is 15 residues long. J was trimmed by 0 bases and V by 6 bases; bases with no gene match: 4. In DNA, the CDR3 is TGTGCCAGCAGCCCGGGACAGACGAACACCGGGGAGCTGTTTTTT. Translating it yields CASSPGQTNTGELFF.

The chain uses TRBV18 and TRBJ2-7; weak D call: TRBD2 (5 bases). The germline V gene has CDR1 KGHSH and CDR2 LQKENI. CDR3 length equals 13 residues. Trimming left V 6 bases short and J 5 bases short, with 14 bases between. Written as DNA, the CDR3 is TGTGCCAGCTCTCCAATGGAGGTTAACGAGCAGTACTTC. Its translation is CASSPMEVNEQYF.

This clone was recorded once. The chain links TRBV6-6 to TRBJ1-6; D is unclear. Trimming removed 5 bases at V and 8 bases at J, with 10 bases between. From germline, CDR1 is MNHNY and CDR2 SVGAGI (reference sequence). This CDR3 has 13 amino acids. In DNA form, the CDR3 reads TGTGCCAGCAGTCCACAAACAGATTCACCCCTCCACTTT. Its translation: CASSPQTDSPLHF.

V usage is TRBV12-3 or TRBV12-4 and J usage is TRBJ1-2, with a tentative D call TRBD1 (6 bases). V was trimmed by 3 bases and J by 6 bases, leaving 11 bases between them. This CDR3 is built from 13 residues. CDR3 DNA sequence: TGTGCCAGCAGTTTCCCACAGGGAAATGGCTACACCTTC. It translates to CASSFPQGNGYTF.

This sequence joins TRBV20-1 and TRBJ1-2, with D possibly TRBD1 on 5 matching bases. The CDR3 covers 11 residues. CDR1 DFQATT and CDR2 SNEGSKA come from the germline V gene (reference sequence). V lost 5 bases, J lost 7 bases, and 11 bases lay in between. Here the CDR3 reads CSALGGFGYTF. The DNA for the CDR3 is TGCAGTGCTCTGGGGGGTTTTGGCTACACCTTC.

The genes are TRBV28 and TRBJ2-7; 8 positions match TRBD1. From germline, CDR1 is MDHEN and CDR2 SYDVKM. Losses at the gene ends were 4 bases for V and 0 bases for J; bases not matched to a gene: 8. The length of the CDR3 is 16 residues. Here the CDR3 reads CASSSLIQGDSYEQYF. The CDR3 nucleotides are TGTGCCAGCAGTTCCTTGATACAGGGGGACTCCTACGAGCAGTACTTC.

The chain uses TRBV7-9 and TRBJ2-2; 7 bases match TRBD1. Germline lookup yields CDR1 SEHNR and CDR2 FQNEAQ (reference sequence). The length of the CDR3 is 15 residues. J lost 5 bases, V lost 5 bases, and 8 bases had no gene match. The CDR3 DNA reads as TGTGCCAGCAGCATCACAGGGGTTATTACCGGGGAGCTGTTTTTT. Its translation: CASSITGVITGELFF.

This sequence joins TRBV6-5 and TRBJ1-5; D perhaps matches TRBD1 (6 bases). V was cut by 4 bases and J by 6 bases, with 16 bases left in between. The CDR3 consists of 15 residues. Germline V CDR1 and CDR2: MNHEY, SVGAGI. CDR3 sequence: CASSSSTWTAQPQHF. The CDR3 region has the DNA TGTGCCAGCAGTTCCTCAACTTGGACAGCTCAGCCCCAGCATTTT.

This clone occurred once. J is TRBJ1-2 and V is TRBV12-3 or TRBV12-4, with 9 positions matching TRBD1. The CDR3 totals 13 residues. Trimming took 6 bases from V and 8 from J; bases not matched to a gene: 7. In nucleotides, the CDR3 is TGTGCCAGCAGCCCCGACAGGGGGGGCGGCTACACCTTC. This sequence encodes CASSPDRGGGYTF.

The chain recombines TRBV7-9 with TRBJ2-1; 12 nucleotides agree with TRBD1. V lost 5 bases and J lost 8; bases outside the gene matches: 7. Germline V gene lookup returns CDR1 SEHNR and CDR2 FQNEAQ (reference sequence). This CDR3 is built from 15 residues. The CDR3 DNA reads as TGTGCCAGCAGCCCGGGGACAGGGGGCCTAGATGAGCAGTTCTTC. It codes for CASSPGTGGLDEQFF. Filled out from reference TRBV7-9 and TRBJ2-1, the complete variable domain reads DTGVSQNPRHKITKRGQNVTFRCDPISEHNRLYWYRQTLGQGPEFLTYFQNEAQLEKSRLLSDRFSAERPKGSFSTLEIQRTEQGDSAMYLCASSPGTGGLDEQFFGPGTRLTVL.

V is TRBV7-2 and J is TRBJ1-1, with TRBD1 identical over 9 bases. This CDR3 contains 16 residues. CDR1 is SGHTA and CDR2 is FQGNSA in the germline V gene. V lost 0 bases, J lost 5 bases, and 7 bases stayed unmatched. CDR3 region: CASSLALQGAWTEAFF. The CDR3 DNA reads TGTGCCAGCAGCTTAGCCTTACAGGGGGCTTGGACTGAAGCTTTCTTT. Full variable domain (remainder filled in from reference TRBV7-2 and TRBJ1-1): GAGVSQSPSNKVTEKGKDVELRCDPISGHTALYWYRQSLGQGLEFLIYFQGNSAPDKSGLPSDRFSAERTGGSVSTLTIQRTQQEDSAVYLCASSLALQGAWTEAFFGQGTRLTVV.

The chain carries TRBV6-5 and TRBJ1-2, with 9 bases matching TRBD1. Per the germline V gene, CDR1 is MNHEY and CDR2 is SVGAGI. This CDR3 spans 14 amino acids. V gave up 5 bases and J gave up 4 bases; unmatched junction bases: 5. The chain's CDR3 is CASSIQGAGYGYTF. The CDR3 coding sequence is TGTGCCAGCAGTATACAGGGGGCAGGCTATGGCTACACCTTC.